This record concerns one TCR beta chain sequence. This entry belongs to a study of T cell responses to AZD1222 COVID-19 vaccine. CDR1 is MNHEY, CDR2 SVGEGT, per germline. Trimming at V came to 6 bases and at J to 4 bases, leaving 10 bases not matched to a gene. The CDR3 is 15 residues long. The protocol was immunoSEQ multiplex PCR, while the TCRdb copy is restricted to in-frame clones and leaves out a portion. The data hold some 140,000 clones, with approximately 90% observed a single time. The receptor's source is an adult in good health. The chain recombines TRBV6-2 or TRBV6-3 with TRBJ2-7, with 9 bases fitting TRBD1. The sequencing here drew on peripheral blood, taken on day 0 of AZD1222 vaccination. The CDR3 protein is CASSHAFGTGYEQYF. In DNA, the CDR3 is TGTGCCAGCAGCCATGCGTTCGGGACAGGGTACGAGCAGTACTTC.